This entry lists 6 T cell receptor beta chains sequenced from one sample in a study of CD8 T cells in ankylosing spondylitis. TCRdb fed the 5' RACE reads into MiXCR, producing one record per CDR3 protein. The sample shows 380,000 or so distinct CDR3 sequences, roughly 22% of them seen only once. Sequencing used blood, either unsorted or a sorted T cell fraction (not recorded which). The receptor set was obtained from a male donor with ankylosing spondylitis or in good health (not recorded which).

The chain carries TRBV11-2 and TRBJ2-1, with TRBD2 as a possible D gene (6 bases). The V gene lost 0 bases and the J gene lost 7 bases, with 16 bases spanning the gap. The germline gives CDR1 SGHAT, CDR2 FQNNGV. The CDR3 has 16 residues. The CDR3 region has the DNA TGTGCCAGCAGCTTAGACCCGGGACTGCCGTTGAATGAGCAGTTCTTC. Residues: CASSLDPGLPLNEQFF.

The chain links TRBV7-2 to TRBJ2-7; D remains unclear. V lost 1 base and J 3 bases, leaving 13 bases between the germline ends. This CDR3 is built from 15 residues. Germline lookup yields CDR1 SGHTA and CDR2 FQGNSA. The CDR3 protein is CASSLGLGWGYEQYF. CDR3 DNA: TGTGCCAGCAGCTTAGGGTTGGGTTGGGGCTACGAGCAGTACTTC.

This clonotype came up a few times. V is TRBV20-1 and J is TRBJ2-3, with 12 bases identical to TRBD2. Trimming cost V 0 bases and J 5 bases; bases outside gene matches: 12. The germline gives CDR1 DFQATT, CDR2 SNEGSKA (reference sequence). This CDR3 comprises 18 residues. The CDR3: CSARDLSPSGGAIDTQYF. DNA of the CDR3: TGCAGTGCTAGAGATCTATCACCTAGCGGGGGGGCGATAGATACGCAGTATTTT.

This clonotype was seen ten or more times. The V call is TRBV12-3 or TRBV12-4, the J call TRBJ2-2; 10 nucleotides agree with TRBD1. The CDR3 runs 16 residues. With 5 bases clipped from V and 5 bases from J, the junction kept 8 bases outside the gene matches. The CDR3 nucleotides read TGTGCCAGCAGTCCCAGCGGGACAGGGGAGACCGGGGAGCTGTTTTTT. This codes for CASSPSGTGETGELFF.

V is TRBV19 and J is TRBJ2-7; 7 bases agree with TRBD1. This CDR3 has 15 residues. Unmatched junction bases numbered 10, after V lost 5 bases and J lost 3 bases. Germline lookup yields CDR1 LNHDA and CDR2 SQIVND (reference sequence). In DNA, the CDR3 is TGTGCCAGTAGTCCCGGGACAGAGAGTTTCTACGAGCAGTACTTC. This sequence encodes CASSPGTESFYEQYF.

The chain links TRBV9 to TRBJ2-3; tentatively, D is TRBD2 (6 bases). CDR1 and CDR2 from the germline V gene are SGDLS and YYNGEE. The CDR3 length is 14 residues. The V end was cut by 0 bases, the J end by 4 bases, with 9 bases between. As DNA, the CDR3 is TGTGCCAGCAGCGTAGGACGGGGGTCAGATACGCAGTATTTT. As protein: CASSVGRGSDTQYF.